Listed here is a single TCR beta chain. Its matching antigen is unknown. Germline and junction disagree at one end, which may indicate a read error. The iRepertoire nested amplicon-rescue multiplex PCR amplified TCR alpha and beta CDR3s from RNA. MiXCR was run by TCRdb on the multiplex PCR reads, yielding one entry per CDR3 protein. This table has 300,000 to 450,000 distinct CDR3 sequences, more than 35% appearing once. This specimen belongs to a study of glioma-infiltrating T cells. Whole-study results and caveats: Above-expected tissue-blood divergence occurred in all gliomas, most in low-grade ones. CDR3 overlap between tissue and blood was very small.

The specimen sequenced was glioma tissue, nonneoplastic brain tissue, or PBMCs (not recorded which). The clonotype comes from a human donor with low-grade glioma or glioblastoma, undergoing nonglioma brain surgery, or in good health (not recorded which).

CDR3 coding DNA: TGTGCCAGCAGCTCCTCTTCGGACTCTTATGGCCACACCTTC. This sequence encodes CASSSSSDSYGHTF. This rearrangement joins TRBV5-6 to TRBJ1-2; D is undetermined. This CDR3 has 14 amino acids. Germline lookup yields CDR1 SGHDT and CDR2 YYEEEE. The entire variable domain, with the rest obtained from reference TRBV5-6 and TRBJ1-2, is as follows: DAGVTQSPTHLIKTRGQQVTLRCSPKSGHDTVSWYQQALGQGPQFIFQYYEEEERQRGNFPDRFSGHQFPNYSSELNVNALLLGDSALYLCASSSSSDSYGHTFGSGTRLTVV.